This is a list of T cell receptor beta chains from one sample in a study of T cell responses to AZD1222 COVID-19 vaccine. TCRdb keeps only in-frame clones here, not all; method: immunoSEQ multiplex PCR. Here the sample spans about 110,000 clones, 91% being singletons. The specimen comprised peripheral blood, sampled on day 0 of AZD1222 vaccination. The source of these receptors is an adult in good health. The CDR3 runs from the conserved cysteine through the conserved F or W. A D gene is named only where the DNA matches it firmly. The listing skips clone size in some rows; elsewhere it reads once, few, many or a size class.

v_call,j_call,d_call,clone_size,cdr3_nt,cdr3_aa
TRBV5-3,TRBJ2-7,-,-,TGTGCCAGAAGCTTGAGTGGTGGTAAGGGGTCCTACGAGCAGTACTTC,CARSLSGGKGSYEQYF
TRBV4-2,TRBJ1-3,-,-,TGTGCCAGCAGCCAAGAGGAGAGCTCTGGAAACACCATATATTTT,CASSQEESSGNTIYF
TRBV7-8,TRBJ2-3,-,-,TGTGCCAGCAGCCCTGGGAGGGATACGCAGTATTTT,CASSPGRDTQYF
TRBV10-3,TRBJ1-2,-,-,TGTGCCATCAGCCCGGGGCTGGAAGGCTACACCTTC,CAISPGLEGYTF
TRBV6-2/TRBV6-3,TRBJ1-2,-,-,TGTGCCAGCAGTTCCCTGACAGGCCGAGGCTACACCTTC,CASSSLTGRGYTF
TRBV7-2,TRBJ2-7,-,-,TGTGCCAGCAGCTTTTCGGGTTCGGAGTACGAGCAGTACTTC,CASSFSGSEYEQYF
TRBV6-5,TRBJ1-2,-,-,TGTGCCAGCAGTTCCCGGACAGCCCTTGGGGGCTACACCTTC,CASSSRTALGGYTF
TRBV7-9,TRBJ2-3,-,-,TGTGCCAGCAGCTTAGCGATGACAGGTCGCACAGATACGCAGTATTTT,CASSLAMTGRTDTQYF
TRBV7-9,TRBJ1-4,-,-,TGTGCCAGCAGCTTAGGGCAGGGGAAGGGGAATGAAAAACTGTTTTTT,CASSLGQGKGNEKLFF
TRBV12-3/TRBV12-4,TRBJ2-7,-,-,TGTGCCAGCAGTTTATATCTTACCTACGAGCAGTACTTC,CASSLYLTYEQYF
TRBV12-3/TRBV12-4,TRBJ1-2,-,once,TGTGCCAGCAGTGTGGGTTTTGGCTACACCTTC,CASSVGFGYTF
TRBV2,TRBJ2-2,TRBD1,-,TGTGCCAGCAGTGAAAGGGGGCGGGCCGGGGAGCTGTTTTTT,CASSERGRAGELFF
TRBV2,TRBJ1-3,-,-,TGTGCCAGCAGCGCCCTTCGGGGGGCTGGAAACACCATATATTTT,CASSALRGAGNTIYF
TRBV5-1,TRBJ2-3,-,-,TGCGCCAGCAGTCCGACCTCCACCACAGATACGCAGTATTTT,CASSPTSTTDTQYF
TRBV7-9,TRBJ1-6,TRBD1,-,TGTGCCAGCAGCCTGACCTGGGACAGAGAGTCTAATTCACCCCTCCACTTT,CASSLTWDRESNSPLHF
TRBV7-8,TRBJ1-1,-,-,TGTGCCAGCAGCCAGCCAGAGAACACTGAAGCTTTCTTT,CASSQPENTEAFF
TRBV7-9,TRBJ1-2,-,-,TGTGCCAGCAGCTTAGGTCCAGGGGATGGCTACACCTTC,CASSLGPGDGYTF
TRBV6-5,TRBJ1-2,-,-,TGTGCCAGCAGCCTGGGGGGAACTAACTATGGCTACACCTTC,CASSLGGTNYGYTF
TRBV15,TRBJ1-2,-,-,TGTGCCACCAGTAACGGGGCAGGCATCTATGGCTACACCTTC,CATSNGAGIYGYTF
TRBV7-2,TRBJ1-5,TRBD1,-,TGTGCCAGCAGCTCTACAGGGGGTCAGCCCCAGCATTTT,CASSSTGGQPQHF
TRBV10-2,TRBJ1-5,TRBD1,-,TGCGCCAGCAGTCTTACAGGGGCCGATCAGCCCCAGCATTTT,CASSLTGADQPQHF
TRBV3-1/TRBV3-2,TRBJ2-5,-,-,TGTGCCAGCAGCCAAGGGTTGCCAAACCTCCAAGAGACCCAGTACTTC,CASSQGLPNLQETQYF
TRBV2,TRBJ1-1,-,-,TGTGCCAGCAGTGTCGACCCCCACTACAGGCCTAACACTGAAGCTTTCTTT,CASSVDPHYRPNTEAFF
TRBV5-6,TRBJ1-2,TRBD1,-,TGTGCCAGCAGCTTCCCAGGGGGCGGTGGCTACACCTTC,CASSFPGGGGYTF
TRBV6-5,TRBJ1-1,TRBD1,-,TGTGCCAGCAGCGCAGGGGGCGTCACTGAAGCTTTCTTT,CASSAGGVTEAFF
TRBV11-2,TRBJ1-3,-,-,TGTGCCAGCAGCTTAGAAGAGGGAAACACCATATATTTT,CASSLEEGNTIYF
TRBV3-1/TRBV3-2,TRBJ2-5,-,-,TGTGCCAGCAGCCAGGGAAGCCAAGAGACCCAGTACTTC,CASSQGSQETQYF
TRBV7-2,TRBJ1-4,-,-,TGTGCCAGCAGCCAAAATGTCAGGACAGAGCTTAATGAAAAACTGTTTTTT,CASSQNVRTELNEKLFF
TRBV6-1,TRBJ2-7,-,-,TGTGCCAGCAGTGATGGCAGGGAACACGAGCAGTACTTC,CASSDGREHEQYF
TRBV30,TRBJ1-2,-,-,TGTGCCTGGAGTGTTAACAGTCGGGGTGGCTACACCTTC,CAWSVNSRGGYTF
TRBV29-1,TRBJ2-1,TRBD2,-,TGCAGCGTTATAGCGGGAGGAGGCAATGAGCAGTTCTTC,CSVIAGGGNEQFF
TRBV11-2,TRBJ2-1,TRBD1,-,TGTGCCAGCAGCCCGAAGACAGGGGTCAACAATGAGCAGTTCTTC,CASSPKTGVNNEQFF
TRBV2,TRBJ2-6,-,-,TGTGCCAGCTCCTGGGGGTCTGGGGCCAACGTCCTGACTTTC,CASSWGSGANVLTF
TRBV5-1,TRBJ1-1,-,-,TGCGCCAGCAGCCGGGACAATAGAGGCGGGAACACTGAAGCTTTCTTT,CASSRDNRGGNTEAFF
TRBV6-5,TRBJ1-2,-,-,TGTGCTGCCTCCGGGACAATCTCCGGCTATGGCTACACCTTC,CAASGTISGYGYTF
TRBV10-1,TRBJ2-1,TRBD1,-,TGCGCCAGCAGTGGGGGACAGTACAATGAGCAGTTCTTC,CASSGGQYNEQFF